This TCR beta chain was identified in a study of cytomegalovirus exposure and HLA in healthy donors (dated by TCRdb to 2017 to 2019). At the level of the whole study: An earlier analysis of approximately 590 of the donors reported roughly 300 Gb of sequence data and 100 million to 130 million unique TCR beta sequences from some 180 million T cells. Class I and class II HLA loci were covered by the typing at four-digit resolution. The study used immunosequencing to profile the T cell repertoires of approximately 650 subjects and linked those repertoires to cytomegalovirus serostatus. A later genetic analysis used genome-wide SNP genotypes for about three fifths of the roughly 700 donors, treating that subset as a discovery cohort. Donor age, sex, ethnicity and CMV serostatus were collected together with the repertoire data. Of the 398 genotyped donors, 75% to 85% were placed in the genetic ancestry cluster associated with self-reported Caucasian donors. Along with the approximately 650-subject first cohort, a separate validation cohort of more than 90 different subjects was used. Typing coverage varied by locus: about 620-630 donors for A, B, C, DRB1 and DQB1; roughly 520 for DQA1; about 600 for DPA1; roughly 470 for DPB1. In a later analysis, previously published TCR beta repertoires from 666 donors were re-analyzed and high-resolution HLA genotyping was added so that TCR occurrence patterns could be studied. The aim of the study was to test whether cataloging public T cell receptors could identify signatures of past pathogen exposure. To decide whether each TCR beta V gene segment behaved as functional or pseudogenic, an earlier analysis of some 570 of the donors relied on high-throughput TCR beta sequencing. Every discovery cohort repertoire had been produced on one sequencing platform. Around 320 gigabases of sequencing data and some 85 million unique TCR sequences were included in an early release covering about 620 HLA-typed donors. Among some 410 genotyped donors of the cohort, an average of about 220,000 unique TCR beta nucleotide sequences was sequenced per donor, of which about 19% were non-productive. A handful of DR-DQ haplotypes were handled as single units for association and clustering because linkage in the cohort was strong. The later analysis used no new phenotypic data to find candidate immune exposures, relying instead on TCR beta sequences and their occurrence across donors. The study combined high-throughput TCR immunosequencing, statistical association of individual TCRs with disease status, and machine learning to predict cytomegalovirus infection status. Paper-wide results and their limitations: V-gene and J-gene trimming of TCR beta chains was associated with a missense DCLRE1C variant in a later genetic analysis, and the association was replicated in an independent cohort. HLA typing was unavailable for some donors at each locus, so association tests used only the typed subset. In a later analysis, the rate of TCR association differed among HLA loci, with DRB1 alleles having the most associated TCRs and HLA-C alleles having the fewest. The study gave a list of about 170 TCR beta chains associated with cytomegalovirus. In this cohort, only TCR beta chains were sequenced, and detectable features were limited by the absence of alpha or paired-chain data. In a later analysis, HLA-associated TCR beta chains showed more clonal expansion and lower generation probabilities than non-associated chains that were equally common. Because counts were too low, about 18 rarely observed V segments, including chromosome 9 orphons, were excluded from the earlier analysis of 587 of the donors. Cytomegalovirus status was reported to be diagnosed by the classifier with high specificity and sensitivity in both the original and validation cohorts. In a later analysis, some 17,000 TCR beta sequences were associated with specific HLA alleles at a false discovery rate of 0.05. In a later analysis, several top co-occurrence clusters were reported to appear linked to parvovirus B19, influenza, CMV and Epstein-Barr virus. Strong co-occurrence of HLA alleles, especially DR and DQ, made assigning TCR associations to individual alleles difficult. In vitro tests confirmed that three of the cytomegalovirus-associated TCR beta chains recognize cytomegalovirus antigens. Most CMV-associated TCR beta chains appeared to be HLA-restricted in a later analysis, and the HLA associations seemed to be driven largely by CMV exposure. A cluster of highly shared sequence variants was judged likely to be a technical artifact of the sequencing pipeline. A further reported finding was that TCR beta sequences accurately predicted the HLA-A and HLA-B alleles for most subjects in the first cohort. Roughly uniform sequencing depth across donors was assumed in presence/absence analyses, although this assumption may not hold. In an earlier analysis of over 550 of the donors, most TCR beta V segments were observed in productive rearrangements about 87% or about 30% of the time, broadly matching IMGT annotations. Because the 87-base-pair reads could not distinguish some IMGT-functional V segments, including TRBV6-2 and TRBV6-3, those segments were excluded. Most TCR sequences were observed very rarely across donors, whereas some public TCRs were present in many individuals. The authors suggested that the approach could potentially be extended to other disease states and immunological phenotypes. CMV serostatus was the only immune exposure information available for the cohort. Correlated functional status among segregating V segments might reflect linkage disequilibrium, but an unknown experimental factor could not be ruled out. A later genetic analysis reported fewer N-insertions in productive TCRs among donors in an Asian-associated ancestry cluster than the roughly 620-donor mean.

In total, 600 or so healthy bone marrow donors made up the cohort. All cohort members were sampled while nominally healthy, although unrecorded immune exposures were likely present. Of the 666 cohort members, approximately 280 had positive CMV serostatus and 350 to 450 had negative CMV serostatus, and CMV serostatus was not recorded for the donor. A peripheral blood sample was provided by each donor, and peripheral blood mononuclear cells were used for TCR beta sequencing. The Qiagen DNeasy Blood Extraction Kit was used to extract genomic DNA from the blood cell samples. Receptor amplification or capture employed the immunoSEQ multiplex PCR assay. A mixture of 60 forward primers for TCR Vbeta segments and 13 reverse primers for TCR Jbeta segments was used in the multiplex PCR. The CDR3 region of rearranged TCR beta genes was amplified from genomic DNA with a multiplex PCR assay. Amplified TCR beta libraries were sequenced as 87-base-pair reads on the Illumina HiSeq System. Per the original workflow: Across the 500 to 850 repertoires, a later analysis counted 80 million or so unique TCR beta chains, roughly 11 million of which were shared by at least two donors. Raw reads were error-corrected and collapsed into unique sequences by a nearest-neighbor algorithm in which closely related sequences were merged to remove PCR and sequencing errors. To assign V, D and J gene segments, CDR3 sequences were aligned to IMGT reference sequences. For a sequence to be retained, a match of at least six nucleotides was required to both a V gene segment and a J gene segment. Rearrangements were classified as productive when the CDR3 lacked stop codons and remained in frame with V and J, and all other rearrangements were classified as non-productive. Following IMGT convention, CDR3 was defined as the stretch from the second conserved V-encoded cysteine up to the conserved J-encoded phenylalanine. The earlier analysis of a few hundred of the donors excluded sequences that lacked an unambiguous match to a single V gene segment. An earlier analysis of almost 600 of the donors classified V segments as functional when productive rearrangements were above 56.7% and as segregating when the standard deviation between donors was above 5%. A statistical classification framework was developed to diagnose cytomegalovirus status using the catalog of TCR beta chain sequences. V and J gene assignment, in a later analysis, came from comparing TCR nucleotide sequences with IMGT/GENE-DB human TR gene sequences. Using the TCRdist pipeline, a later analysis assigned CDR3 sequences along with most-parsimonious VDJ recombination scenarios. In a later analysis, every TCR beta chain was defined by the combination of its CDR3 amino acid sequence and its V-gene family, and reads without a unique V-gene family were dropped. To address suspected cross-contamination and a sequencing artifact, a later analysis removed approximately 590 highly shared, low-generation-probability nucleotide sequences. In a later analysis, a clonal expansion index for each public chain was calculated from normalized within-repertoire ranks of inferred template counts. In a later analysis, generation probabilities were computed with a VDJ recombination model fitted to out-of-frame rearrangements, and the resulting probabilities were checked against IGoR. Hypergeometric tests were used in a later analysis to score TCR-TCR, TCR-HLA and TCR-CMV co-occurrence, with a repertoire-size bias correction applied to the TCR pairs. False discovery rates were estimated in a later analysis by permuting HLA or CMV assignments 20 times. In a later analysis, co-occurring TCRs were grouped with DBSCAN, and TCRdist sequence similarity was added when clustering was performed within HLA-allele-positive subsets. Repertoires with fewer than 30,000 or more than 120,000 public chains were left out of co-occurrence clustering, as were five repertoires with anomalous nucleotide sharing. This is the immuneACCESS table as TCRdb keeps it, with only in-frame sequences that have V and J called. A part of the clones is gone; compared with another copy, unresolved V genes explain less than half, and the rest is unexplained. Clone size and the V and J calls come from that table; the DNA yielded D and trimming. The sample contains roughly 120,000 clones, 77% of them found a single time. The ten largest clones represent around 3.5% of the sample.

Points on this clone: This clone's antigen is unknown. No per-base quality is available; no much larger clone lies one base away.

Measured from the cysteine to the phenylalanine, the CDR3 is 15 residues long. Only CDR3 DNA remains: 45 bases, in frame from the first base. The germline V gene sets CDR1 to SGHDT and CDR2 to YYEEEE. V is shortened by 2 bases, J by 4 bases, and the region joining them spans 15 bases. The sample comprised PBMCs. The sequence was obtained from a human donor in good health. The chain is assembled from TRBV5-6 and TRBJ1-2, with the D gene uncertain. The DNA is TGTGCCAGCAGCTTTTTCAAATTGGAGGGCTATGGCTACACCTTC. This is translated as CASSFFKLEGYGYTF. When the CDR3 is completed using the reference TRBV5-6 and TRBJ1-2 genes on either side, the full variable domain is DAGVTQSPTHLIKTRGQQVTLRCSPKSGHDTVSWYQQALGQGPQFIFQYYEEEERQRGNFPDRFSGHQFPNYSSELNVNALLLGDSALYLCASSFFKLEGYGYTFGSGTRLTVV.